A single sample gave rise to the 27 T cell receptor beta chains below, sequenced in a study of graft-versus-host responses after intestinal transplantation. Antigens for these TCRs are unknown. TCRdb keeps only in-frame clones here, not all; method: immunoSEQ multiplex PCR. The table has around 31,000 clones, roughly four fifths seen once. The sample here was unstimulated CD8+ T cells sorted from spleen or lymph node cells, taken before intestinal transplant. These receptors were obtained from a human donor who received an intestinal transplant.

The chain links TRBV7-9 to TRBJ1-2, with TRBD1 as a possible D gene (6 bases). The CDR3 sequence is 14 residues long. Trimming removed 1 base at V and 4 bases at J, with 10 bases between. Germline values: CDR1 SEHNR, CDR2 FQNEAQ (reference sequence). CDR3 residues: CASSLVGDTYGYTF. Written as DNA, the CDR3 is TGTGCCAGCAGCTTAGTGGGGGACACCTATGGCTACACCTTC.

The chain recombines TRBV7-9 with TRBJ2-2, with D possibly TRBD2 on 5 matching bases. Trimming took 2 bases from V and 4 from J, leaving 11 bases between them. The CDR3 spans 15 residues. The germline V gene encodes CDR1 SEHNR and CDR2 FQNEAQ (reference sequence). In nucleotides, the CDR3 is TGTGCCAGCAGCTTACCCGGACTTGCCACCGGGGAGCTGTTTTTT. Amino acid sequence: CASSLPGLATGELFF.

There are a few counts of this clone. CDR3 sequence (DNA): TGTGCCAGCAGCCCCGGGACTAGCCATGAGCAGTTCTTC. It encodes CASSPGTSHEQFF. The rearrangement uses TRBV7-9 and TRBJ2-1; 9 nucleotides line up with TRBD2. Trimming removed 5 bases from V and 8 bases from J; junction bases left unmatched: 4. The V gene's germline CDR1 is SEHNR and CDR2 FQNEAQ (reference sequence). This CDR3 is 13 amino acids long.

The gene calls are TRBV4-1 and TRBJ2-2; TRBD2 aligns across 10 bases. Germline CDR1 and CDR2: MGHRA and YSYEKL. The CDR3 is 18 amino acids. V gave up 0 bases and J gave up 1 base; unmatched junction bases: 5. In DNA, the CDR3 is TGCGCCAGCAGCCAAGACCCTAGCGGGGGACTGAACACCGGGGAGCTGTTTTTT. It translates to CASSQDPSGGLNTGELFF.

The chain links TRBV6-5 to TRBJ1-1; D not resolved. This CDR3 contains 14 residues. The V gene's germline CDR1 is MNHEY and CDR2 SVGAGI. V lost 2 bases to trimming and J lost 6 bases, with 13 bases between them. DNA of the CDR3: TGTGCCAGCAGTTACCCGATCCGCGGGGCTGAAGCTTTCTTT. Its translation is CASSYPIRGAEAFF.

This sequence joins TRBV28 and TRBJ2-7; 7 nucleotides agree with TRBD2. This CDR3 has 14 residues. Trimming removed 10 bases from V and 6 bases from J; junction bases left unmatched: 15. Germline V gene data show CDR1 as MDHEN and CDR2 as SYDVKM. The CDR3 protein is CATAWASGEVEQYF. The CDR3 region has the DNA TGTGCCACGGCCTGGGCGAGCGGGGAAGTCGAGCAGTACTTC.

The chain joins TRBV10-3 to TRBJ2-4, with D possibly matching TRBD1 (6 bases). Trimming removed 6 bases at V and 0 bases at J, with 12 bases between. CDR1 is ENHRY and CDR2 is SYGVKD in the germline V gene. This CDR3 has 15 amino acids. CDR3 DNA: TGTGCCATCAGGAGTGGGGGACAAGCCAAAAACATTCAGTACTTC. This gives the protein CAIRSGGQAKNIQYF.

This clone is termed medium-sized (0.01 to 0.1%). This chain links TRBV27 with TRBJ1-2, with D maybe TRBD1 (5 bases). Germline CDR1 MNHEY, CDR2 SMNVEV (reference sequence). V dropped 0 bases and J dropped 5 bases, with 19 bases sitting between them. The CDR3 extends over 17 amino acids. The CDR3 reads CASSLSGRGYRSYGYTF. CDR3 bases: TGTGCCAGCAGTTTATCCGGGAGGGGCTATAGGAGTTATGGCTACACCTTC.

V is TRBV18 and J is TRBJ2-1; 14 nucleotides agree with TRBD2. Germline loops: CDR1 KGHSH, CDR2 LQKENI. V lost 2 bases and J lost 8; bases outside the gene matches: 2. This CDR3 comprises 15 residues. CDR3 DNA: TGTGCCAGCTCACCAGGGACTAGCGGGAGATATGAGCAGTTCTTC. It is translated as CASSPGTSGRYEQFF.

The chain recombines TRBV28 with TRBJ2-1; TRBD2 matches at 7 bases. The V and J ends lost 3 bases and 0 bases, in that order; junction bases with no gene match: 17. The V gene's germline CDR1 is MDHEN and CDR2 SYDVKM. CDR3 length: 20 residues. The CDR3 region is CASSFLEGREATSSYNEQFF. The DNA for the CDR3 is TGTGCCAGCAGTTTTCTGGAGGGGAGGGAAGCGACTAGCTCCTACAATGAGCAGTTCTTC.

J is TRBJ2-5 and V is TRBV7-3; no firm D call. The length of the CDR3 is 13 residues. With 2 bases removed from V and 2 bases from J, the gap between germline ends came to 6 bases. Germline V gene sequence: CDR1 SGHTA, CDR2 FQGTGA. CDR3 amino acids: CASSLGQQETQYF. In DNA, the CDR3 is TGTGCCAGCAGCTTAGGGCAGCAAGAGACCCAGTACTTC.

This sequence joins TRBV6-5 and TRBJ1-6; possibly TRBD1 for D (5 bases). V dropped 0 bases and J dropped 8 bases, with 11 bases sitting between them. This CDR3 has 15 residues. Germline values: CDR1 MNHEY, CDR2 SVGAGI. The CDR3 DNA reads TGTGCCAGCAGTTACTCTTCAGGGTATTATTCACCCCTCCACTTT. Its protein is CASSYSSGYYSPLHF.

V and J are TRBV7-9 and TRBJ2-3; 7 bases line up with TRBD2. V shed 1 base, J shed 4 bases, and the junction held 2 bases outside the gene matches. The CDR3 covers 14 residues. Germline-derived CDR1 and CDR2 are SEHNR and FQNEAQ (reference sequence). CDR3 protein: CASSLGEGPDTQYF. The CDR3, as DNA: TGTGCCAGCAGCTTAGGGGAGGGCCCAGATACGCAGTATTTT.

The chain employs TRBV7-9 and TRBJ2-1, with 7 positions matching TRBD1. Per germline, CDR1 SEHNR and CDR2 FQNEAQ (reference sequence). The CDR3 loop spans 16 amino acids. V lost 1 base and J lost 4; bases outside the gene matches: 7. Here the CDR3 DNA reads TGTGCCAGCAGCTTAGATCTCGACAGGGAATACAATGAGCAGTTCTTC. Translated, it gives CASSLDLDREYNEQFF.

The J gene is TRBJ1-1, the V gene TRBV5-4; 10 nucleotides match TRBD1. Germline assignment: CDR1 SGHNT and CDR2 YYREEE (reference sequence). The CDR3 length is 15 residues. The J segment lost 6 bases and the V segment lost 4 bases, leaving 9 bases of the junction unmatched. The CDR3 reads CASSIAGTGAAEAFF. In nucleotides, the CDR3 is TGTGCCAGCAGCATAGCCGGGACAGGGGCAGCTGAAGCTTTCTTT.

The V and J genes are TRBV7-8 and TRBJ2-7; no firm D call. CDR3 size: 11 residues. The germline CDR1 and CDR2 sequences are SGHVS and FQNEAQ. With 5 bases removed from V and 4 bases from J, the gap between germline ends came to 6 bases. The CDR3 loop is CASSLSYEQYF. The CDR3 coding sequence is TGTGCCAGCAGCCTATCTTACGAGCAGTACTTC.

The CDR3 DNA reads as TGCGCCAGCAGCCCCCCGGGGTCGGATTCACCCCTCCACTTT. This sequence encodes CASSPPGSDSPLHF. The rearrangement joins TRBV4-1 to TRBJ1-6, with D hard to call. Between the trimmed V and J ends, which lost 4 bases and 8 bases, there was a span of 12 bases. CDR1 is MGHRA and CDR2 is YSYEKL in the germline V gene. The CDR3 totals 14 residues.

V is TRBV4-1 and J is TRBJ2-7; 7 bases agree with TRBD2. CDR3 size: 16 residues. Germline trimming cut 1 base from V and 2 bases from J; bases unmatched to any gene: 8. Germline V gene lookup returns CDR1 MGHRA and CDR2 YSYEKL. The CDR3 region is CASSQVGRGGAYEQYF. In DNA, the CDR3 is TGCGCCAGCAGCCAAGTTGGCCGTGGGGGGGCCTACGAGCAGTACTTC.

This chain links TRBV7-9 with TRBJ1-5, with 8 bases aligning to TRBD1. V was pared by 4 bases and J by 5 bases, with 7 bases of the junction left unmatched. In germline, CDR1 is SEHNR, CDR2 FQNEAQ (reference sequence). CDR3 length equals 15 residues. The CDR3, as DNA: TGTGCCAGCAGCTCTCAGGGGGCTGAGGATCAGCCCCAGCATTTT. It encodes CASSSQGAEDQPQHF.

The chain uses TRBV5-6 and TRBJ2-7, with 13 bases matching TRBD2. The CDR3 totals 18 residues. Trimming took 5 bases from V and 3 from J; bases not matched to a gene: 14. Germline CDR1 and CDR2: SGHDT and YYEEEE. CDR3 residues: CASSPGTSGVGPHYEQYF. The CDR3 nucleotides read TGTGCCAGCAGTCCCGGGACTAGCGGGGTTGGGCCCCACTACGAGCAGTACTTC.

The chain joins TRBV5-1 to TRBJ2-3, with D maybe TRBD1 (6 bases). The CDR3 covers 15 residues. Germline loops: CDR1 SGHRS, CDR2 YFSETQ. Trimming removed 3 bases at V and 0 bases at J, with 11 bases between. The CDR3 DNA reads TGCGCCAGCAGCTCTGACAGGTTTAGCACAGATACGCAGTATTTT. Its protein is CASSSDRFSTDTQYF.

CDR3: CASSPRTGPGTEAFF. The CDR3 coding sequence is TGTGCCAGCAGTCCCAGGACAGGGCCAGGAACTGAAGCTTTCTTT. The V call is TRBV28, the J call TRBJ1-1, with 8 bases identical to TRBD1. With 5 bases clipped from V and 5 bases from J, the junction kept 10 bases outside the gene matches. Germline V gene lookup returns CDR1 MDHEN and CDR2 SYDVKM. The CDR3 contains 15 residues.

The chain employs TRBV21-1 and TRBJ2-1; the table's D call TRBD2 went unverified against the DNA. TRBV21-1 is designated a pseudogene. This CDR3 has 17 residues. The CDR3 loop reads CASSKRLTSGVLNEQFF. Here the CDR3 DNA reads TGTGCCAGCAGCAAAAGACTGACTAGCGGGGTATTGAATGAGCAGTTCTTC.

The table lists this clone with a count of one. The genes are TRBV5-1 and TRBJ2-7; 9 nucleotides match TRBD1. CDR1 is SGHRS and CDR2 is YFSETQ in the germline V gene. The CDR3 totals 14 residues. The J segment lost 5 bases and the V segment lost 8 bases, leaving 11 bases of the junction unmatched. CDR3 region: CASERGQGIHEQYF. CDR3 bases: TGCGCCAGTGAAAGGGGACAGGGAATACACGAGCAGTACTTC.

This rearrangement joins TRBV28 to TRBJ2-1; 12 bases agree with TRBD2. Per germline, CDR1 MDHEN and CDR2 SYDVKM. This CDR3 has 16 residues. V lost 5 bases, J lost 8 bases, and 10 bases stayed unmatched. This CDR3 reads CASSTPLAGGPDEQFF. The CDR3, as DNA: TGTGCCAGCAGTACCCCCCTAGCGGGAGGGCCGGATGAGCAGTTCTTC.

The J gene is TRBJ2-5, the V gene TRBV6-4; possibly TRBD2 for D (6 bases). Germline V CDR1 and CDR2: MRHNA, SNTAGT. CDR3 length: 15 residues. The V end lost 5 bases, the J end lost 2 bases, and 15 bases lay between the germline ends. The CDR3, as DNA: TGTGCCAGCAGTCCTCAAAATAGCGGTCAAGAGACCCAGTACTTC. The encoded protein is CASSPQNSGQETQYF.

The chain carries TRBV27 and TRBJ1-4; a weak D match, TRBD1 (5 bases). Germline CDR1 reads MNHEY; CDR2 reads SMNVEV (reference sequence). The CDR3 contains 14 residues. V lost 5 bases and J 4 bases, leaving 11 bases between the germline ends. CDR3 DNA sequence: TGTGCCAGCAGTACCCAGGGACTTAATGAAAAACTGTTTTTT. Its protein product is CASSTQGLNEKLFF.